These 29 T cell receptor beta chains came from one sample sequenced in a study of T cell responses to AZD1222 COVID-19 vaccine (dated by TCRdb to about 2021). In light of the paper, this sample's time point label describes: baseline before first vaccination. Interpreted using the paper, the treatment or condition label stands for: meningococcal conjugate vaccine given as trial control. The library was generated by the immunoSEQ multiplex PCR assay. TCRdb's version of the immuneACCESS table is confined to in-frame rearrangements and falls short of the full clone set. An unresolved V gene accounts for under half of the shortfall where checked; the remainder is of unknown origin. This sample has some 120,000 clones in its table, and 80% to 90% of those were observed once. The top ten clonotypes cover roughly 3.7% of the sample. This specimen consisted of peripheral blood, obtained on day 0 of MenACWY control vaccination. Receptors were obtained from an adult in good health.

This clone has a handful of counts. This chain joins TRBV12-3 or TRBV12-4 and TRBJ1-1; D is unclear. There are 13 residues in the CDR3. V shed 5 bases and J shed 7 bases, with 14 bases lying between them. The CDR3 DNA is TGTGCCAGCAGTGTCCGACTGGTAGGTGAAGCTTTCTTT. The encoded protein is CASSVRLVGEAFF.

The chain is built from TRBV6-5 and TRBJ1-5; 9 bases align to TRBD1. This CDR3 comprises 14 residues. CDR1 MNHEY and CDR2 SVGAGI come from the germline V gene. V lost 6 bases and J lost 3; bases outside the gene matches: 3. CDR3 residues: CASSRDRANQPQHF. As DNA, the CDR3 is TGTGCCAGCAGCCGGGACAGGGCCAATCAGCCCCAGCATTTT.

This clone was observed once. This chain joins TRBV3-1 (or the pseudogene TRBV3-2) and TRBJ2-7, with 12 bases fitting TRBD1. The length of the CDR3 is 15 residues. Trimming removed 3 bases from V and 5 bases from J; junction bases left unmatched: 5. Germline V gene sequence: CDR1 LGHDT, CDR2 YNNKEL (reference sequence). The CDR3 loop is CASSHRDRGRHEQYF. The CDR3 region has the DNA TGTGCCAGCAGCCACCGGGACAGGGGGCGGCACGAGCAGTACTTC.

The CDR3 region has the DNA TGTGCCAGCAGCTTAGGGGTAGGGGCACGAGGCACAGATACGCAGTATTTT. It specifies CASSLGVGARGTDTQYF. V usage is TRBV11-2 and J usage is TRBJ2-3; D may be TRBD1 (5 bases). The germline gives CDR1 SGHAT, CDR2 FQNNGV. The V gene lost 1 base and the J gene lost 1 base, with 15 bases spanning the gap. CDR3 size: 17 residues.

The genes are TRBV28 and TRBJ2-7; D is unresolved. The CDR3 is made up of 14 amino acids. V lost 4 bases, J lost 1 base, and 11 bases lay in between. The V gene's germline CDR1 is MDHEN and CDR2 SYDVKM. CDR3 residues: CASSSVTVSYEQYF. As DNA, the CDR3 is TGTGCCAGCAGTTCAGTTACGGTTTCCTACGAGCAGTACTTC.

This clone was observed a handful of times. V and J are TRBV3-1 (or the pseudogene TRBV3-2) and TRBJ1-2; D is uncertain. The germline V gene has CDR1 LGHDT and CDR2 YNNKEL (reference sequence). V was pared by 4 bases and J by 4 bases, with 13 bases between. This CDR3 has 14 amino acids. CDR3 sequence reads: CASSPGPGGYGYTF. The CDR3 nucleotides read TGTGCCAGCAGCCCTGGACCAGGAGGCTATGGCTACACCTTC.

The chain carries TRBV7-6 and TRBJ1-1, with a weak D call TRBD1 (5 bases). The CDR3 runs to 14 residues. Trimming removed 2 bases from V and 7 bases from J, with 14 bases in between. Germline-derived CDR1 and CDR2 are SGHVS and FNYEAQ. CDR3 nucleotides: TGTGCCAGCAGCTTACCAAGTCAGGACATTGAAGCTTTCTTT. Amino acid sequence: CASSLPSQDIEAFF.

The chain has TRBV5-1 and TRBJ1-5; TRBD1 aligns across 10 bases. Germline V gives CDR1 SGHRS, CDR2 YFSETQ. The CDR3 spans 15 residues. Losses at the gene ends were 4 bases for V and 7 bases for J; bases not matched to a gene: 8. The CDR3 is CASSPGTGDGQPQHF. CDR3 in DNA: TGCGCCAGCAGCCCCGGGACAGGGGACGGCCAGCCCCAGCATTTT.

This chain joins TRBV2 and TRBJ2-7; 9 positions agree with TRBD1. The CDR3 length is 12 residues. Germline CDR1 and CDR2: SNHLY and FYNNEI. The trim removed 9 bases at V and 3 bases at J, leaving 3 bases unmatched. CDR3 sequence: CASKTGGYEQYF. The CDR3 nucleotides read TGTGCCAGTAAGACAGGGGGCTACGAGCAGTACTTC.

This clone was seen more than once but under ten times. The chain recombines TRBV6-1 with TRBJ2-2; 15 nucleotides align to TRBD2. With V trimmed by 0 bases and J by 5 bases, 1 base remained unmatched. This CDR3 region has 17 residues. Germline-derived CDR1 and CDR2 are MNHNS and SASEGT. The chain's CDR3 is CASSEAGLAGGTGELFF. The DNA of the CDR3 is TGTGCCAGCAGTGAAGCGGGACTAGCGGGAGGTACCGGGGAGCTGTTTTTT.

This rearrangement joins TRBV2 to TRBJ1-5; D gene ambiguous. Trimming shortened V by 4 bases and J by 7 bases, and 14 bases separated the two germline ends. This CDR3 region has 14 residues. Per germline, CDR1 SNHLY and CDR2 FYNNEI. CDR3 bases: TGTGCCAGCAGTGGCACGGGCGGTCCCCAGCCCCAGCATTTT. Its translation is CASSGTGGPQPQHF.

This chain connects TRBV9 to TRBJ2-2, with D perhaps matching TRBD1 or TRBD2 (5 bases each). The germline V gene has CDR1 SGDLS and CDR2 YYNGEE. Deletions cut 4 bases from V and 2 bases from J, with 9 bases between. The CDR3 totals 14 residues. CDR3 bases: TGTGCCAGCAGCCTGAGGGGCAACACCGGGGAGCTGTTTTTT. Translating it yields CASSLRGNTGELFF.

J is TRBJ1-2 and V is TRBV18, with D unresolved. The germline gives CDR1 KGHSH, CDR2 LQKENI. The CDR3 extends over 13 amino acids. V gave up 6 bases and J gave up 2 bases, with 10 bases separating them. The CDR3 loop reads CASSAVGNYGYTF. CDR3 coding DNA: TGTGCCAGCTCCGCAGTGGGAAACTATGGCTACACCTTC.

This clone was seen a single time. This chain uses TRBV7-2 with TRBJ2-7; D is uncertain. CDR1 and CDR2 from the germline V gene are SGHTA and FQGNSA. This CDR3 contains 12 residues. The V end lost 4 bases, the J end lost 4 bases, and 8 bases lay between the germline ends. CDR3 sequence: CASSSWGYEQYF. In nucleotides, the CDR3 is TGTGCCAGCAGCTCGTGGGGTTACGAGCAGTACTTC.

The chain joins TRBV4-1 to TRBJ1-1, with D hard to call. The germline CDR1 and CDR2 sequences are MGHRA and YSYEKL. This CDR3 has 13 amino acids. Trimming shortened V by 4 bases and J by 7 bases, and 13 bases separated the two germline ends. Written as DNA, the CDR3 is TGCGCCAGCAGCCGGACCCTCCGGCTTGAAGCTTTCTTT. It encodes CASSRTLRLEAFF.

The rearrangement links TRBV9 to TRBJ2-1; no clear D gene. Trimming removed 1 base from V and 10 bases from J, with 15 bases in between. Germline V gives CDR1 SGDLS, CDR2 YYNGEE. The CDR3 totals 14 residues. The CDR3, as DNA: TGTGCCAGCAGCGTACACCCCACGGGCGGCGAGCAGTTCTTC. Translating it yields CASSVHPTGGEQFF.

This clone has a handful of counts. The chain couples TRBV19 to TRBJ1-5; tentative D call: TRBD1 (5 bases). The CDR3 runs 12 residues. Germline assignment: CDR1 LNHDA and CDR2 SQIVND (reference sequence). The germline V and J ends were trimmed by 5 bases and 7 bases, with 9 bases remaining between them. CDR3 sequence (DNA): TGTGCCAGTAGTGGGGGGTTCCAGCCCCAGCATTTT. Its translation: CASSGGFQPQHF.

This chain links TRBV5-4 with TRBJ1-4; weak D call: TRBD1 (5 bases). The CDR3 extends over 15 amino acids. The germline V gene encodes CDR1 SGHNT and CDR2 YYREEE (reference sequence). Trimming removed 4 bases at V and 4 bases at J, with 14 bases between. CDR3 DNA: TGTGCCAGCAGCCCCATGGGGCGTAGTAATGAAAAACTGTTTTTT. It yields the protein CASSPMGRSNEKLFF.

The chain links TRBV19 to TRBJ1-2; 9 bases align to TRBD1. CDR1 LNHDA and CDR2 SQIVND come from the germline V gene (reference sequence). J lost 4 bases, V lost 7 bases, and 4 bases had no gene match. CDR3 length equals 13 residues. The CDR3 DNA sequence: TGTGCCAGTACCCCGGACAGGGGCTATGGCTACACCTTC. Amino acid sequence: CASTPDRGYGYTF.

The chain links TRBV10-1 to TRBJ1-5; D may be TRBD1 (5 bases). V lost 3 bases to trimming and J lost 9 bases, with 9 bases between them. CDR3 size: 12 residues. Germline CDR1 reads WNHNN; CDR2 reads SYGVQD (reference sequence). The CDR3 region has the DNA TGCGCCAGCAGTGAAAATGGGGGGCCCCAGCATTTT. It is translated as CASSENGGPQHF.

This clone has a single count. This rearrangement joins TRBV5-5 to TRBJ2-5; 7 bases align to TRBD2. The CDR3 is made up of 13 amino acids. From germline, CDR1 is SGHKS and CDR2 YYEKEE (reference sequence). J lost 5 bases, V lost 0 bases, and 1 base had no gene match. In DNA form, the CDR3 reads TGTGCCAGCAGCTTGGCCGGGGGGGAGACCCAGTACTTC. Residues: CASSLAGGETQYF. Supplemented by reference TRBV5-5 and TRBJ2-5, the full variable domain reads DAGVTQSPTHLIKTRGQQVTLRCSPISGHKSVSWYQQVLGQGPQFIFQYYEKEERGRGNFPDRFSARQFPNYSSELNVNALLLGDSALYLCASSLAGGETQYFGPGTRLLVL.

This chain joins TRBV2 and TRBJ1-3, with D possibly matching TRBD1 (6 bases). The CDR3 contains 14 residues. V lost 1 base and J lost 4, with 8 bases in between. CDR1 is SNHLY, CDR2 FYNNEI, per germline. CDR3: CASSEEGGGNTIYF. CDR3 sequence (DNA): TGTGCCAGCAGTGAAGAGGGGGGAGGAAACACCATATATTTT.

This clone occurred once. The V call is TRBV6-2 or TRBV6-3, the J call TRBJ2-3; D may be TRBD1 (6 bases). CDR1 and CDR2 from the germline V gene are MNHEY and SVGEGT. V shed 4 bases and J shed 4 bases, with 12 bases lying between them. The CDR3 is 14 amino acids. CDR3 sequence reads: CASSSLGQPDTQYF. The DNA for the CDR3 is TGTGCCAGCAGTTCACTAGGACAGCCAGATACGCAGTATTTT.

For the CDR3, the DNA is TGTGCCAGCAGCTTAGGGCGGGCAGAGTCCTACAATGAGCAGTTCTTC. This translates into CASSLGRAESYNEQFF. The V call is TRBV11-3, the J call TRBJ2-1; TRBD2 might be the D (5 bases). The CDR3 contains 16 residues. Per the germline V gene, CDR1 is SGHNT and CDR2 is YENEEA. V was shortened by 1 base and J by 1 base, with 11 bases between the two germline ends. The full variable domain, completed using reference TRBV11-3 and TRBJ2-1, is EAGVVQSPRYKIIEKKQPVAFWCNPISGHNTLYWYLQNLGQGPELLIRYENEEAVDDSQLPKDRFSAERLKGVDSTLKIQPAELGDSAVYLCASSLGRAESYNEQFFGPGTRLTVL.

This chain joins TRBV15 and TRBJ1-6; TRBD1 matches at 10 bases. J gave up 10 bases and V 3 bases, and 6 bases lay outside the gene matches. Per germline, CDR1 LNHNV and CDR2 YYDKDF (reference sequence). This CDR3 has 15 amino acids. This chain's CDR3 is CATSSLTGGESPLHF. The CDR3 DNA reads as TGTGCCACCAGCAGTTTGACAGGGGGCGAGTCACCCCTCCACTTT.

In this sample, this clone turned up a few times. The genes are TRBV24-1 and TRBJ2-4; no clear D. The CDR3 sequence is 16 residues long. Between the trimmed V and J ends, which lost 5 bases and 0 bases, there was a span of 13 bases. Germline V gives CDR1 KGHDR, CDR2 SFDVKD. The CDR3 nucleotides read TGTGCCACCAGTGCTCCCGGAGAGTTAGCCAAAAACATTCAGTACTTC. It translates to CATSAPGELAKNIQYF.

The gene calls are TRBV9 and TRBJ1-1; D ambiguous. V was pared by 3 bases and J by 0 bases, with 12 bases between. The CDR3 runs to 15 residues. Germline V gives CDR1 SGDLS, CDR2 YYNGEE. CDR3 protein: CASSGPSQMNTEAFF. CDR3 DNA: TGTGCCAGCAGCGGCCCTTCACAGATGAACACTGAAGCTTTCTTT.

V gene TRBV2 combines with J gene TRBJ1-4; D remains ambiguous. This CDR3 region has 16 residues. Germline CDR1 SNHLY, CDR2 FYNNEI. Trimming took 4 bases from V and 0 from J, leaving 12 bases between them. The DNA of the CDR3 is TGTGCCAGCAGTGCAAACGGCCCGGCAACTAATGAAAAACTGTTTTTT. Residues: CASSANGPATNEKLFF.

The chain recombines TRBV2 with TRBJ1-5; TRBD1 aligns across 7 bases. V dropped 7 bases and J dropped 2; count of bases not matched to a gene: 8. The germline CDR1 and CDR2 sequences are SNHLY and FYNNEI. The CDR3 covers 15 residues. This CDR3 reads CASNADRARNQPQHF. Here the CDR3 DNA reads TGTGCCAGCAATGCTGACAGGGCACGCAATCAGCCCCAGCATTTT.